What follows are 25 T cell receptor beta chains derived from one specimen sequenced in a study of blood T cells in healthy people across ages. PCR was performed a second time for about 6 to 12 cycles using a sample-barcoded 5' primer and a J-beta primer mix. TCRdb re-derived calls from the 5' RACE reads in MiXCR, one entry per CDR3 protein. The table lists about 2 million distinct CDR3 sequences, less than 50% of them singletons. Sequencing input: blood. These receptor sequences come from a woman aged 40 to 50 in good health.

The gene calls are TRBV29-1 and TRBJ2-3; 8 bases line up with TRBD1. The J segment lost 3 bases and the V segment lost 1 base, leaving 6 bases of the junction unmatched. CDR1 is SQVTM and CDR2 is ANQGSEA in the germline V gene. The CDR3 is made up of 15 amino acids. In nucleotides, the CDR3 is TGCAGCGTTGAAGGCCCGGACAGGGCGACAGATACGCAGTATTTT. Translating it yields CSVEGPDRATDTQYF.

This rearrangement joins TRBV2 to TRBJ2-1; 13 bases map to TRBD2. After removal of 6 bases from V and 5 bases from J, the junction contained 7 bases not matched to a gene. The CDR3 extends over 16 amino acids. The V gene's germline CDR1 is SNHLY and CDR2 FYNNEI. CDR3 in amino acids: CASRETSGGPHNEQFF. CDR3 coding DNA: TGTGCCAGCAGGGAGACTAGCGGGGGGCCGCACAATGAGCAGTTCTTC.

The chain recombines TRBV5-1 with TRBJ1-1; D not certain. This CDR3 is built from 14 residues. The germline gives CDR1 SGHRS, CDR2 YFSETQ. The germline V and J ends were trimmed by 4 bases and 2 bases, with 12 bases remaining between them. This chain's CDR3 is CASSKNGPNTEAFF. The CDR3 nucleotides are TGCGCCAGCAGCAAGAATGGACCCAACACTGAAGCTTTCTTT.

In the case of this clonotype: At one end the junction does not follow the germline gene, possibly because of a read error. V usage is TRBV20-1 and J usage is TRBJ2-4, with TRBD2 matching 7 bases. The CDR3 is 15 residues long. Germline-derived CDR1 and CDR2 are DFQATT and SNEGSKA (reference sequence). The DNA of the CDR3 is TGCAGTGCCAAAAGCGGGGAGTTAGCCAAAAACAGTCAGTACTTC. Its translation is CSAKSGELAKNSQYF.

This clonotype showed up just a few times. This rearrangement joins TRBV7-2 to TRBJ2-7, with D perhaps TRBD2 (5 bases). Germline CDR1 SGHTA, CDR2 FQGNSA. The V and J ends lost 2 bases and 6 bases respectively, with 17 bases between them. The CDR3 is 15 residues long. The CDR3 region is CASSLNSNGVPEQYF. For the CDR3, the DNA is TGTGCCAGCAGCTTAAATTCTAACGGGGTTCCCGAGCAGTACTTC. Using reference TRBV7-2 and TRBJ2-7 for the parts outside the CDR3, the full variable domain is GAGVSQSPSNKVTEKGKDVELRCDPISGHTALYWYRQSLGQGLEFLIYFQGNSAPDKSGLPSDRFSAERTGGSVSTLTIQRTQQEDSAVYLCASSLNSNGVPEQYFGPGTRLTVT.

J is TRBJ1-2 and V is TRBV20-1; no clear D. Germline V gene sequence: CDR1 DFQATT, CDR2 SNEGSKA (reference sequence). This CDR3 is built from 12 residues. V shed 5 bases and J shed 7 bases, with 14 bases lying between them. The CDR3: CSAYQGVRGYTF. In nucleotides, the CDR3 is TGCAGTGCTTACCAAGGTGTTCGTGGCTACACCTTC.

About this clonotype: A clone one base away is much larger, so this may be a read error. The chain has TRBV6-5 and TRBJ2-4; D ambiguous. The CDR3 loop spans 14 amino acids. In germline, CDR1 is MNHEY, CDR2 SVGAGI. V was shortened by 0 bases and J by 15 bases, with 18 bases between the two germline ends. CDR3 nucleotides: TGTGCCAGCAGTTACTCGGGTCGATCCTACGAGCTGTACTTC. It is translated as CASSYSGRSYELYF.

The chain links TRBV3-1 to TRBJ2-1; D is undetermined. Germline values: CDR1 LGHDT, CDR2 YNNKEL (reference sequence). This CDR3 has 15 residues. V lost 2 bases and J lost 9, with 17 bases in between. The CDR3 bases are TGTGCCAGCAGCCAATCCCGACTGTTGCTTACTGAGCAGTTCTTC. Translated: CASSQSRLLLTEQFF.

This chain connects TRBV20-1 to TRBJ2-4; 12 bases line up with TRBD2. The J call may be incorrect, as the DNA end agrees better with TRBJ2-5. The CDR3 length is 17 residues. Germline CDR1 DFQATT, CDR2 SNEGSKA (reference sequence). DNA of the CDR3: TGCAGTGCTAGTCCCGGCTCAGGACTAGCGGGGAGAGAGACCCAGTACTTC. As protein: CSASPGSGLAGRETQYF.

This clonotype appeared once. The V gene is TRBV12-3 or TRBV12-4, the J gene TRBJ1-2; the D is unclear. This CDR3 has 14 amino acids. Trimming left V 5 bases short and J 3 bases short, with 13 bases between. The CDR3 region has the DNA TGTGCCAGCAGTCCCAGGACGGTTTACTATGGCTACACCTTC. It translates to CASSPRTVYYGYTF.

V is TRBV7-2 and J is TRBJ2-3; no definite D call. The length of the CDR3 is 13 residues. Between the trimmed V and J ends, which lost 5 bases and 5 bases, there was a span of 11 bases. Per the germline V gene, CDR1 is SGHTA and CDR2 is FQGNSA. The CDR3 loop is CASSTQLRDTQYF. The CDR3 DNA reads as TGTGCCAGCAGCACTCAACTAAGAGATACGCAGTATTTT.

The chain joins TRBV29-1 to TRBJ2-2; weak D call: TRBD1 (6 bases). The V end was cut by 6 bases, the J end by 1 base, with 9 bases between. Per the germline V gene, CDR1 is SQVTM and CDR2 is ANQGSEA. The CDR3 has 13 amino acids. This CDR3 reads CSVATGNTGELFF. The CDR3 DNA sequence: TGCAGCGTGGCGACAGGGAACACCGGGGAGCTGTTTTTT.

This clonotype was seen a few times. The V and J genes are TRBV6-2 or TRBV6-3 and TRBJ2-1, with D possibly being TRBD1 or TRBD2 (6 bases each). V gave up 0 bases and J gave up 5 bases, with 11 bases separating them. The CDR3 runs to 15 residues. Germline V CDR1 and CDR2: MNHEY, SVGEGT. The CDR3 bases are TGTGCCAGCAGTTACTCAGGGGGGCCTCACAATGAGCAGTTCTTC. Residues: CASSYSGGPHNEQFF.

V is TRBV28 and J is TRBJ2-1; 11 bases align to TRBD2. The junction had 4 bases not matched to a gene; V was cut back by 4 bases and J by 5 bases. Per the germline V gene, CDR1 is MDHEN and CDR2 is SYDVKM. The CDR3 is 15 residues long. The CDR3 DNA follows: TGTGCCAGCAGTTCTTCTAGCGGGGGGAACAATGAGCAGTTCTTC. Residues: CASSSSSGGNNEQFF.

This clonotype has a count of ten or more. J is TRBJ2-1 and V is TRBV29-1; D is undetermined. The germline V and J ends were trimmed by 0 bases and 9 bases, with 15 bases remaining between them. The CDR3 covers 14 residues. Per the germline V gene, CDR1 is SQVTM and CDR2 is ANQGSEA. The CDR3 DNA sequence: TGCAGCGTTGAAGATCCATACGCGCGGAGTGAGCAGTTCTTC. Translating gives CSVEDPYARSEQFF.

CDR3 amino acids: CASSLAVVSYEQYF. The CDR3 DNA is TGTGCCAGCAGCTTGGCGGTAGTCAGCTACGAGCAGTACTTC. The gene calls are TRBV5-6 and TRBJ2-7; D ambiguous. Germline values: CDR1 SGHDT, CDR2 YYEEEE. The CDR3 covers 14 residues. Trimming shortened V by 0 bases and J by 3 bases, and 10 bases separated the two germline ends.

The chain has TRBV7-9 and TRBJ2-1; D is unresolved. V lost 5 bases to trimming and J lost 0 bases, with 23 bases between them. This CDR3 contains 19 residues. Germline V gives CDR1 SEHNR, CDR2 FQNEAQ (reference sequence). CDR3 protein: CASSPRSGRSPGSYNEQFF. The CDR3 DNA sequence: TGTGCCAGCAGCCCGCGCTCGGGTCGGAGCCCAGGCTCCTACAATGAGCAGTTCTTC.

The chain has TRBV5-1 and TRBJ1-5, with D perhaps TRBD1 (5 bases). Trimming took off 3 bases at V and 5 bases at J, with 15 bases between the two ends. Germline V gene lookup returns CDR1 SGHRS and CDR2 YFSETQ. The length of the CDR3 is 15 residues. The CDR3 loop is CASSSPTERDQPQHF. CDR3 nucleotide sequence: TGCGCCAGCAGCTCGCCGACAGAAAGAGATCAGCCCCAGCATTTT.

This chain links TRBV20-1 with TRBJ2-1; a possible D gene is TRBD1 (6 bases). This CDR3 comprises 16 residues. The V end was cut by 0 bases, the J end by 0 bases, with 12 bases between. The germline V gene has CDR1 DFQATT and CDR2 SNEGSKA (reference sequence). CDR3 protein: CSARDPQGSSYNEQFF. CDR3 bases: TGCAGTGCTAGAGATCCACAGGGAAGCTCCTACAATGAGCAGTTCTTC.

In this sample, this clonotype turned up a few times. CDR3 DNA sequence: TGTGCCAGCAGCTTAGAGTTCAGGGGGTTCGATGAGCAGTTCTTC. This translates into CASSLEFRGFDEQFF. This sequence joins TRBV7-2 and TRBJ2-1, with TRBD1 matching over 7 bases. Per germline, CDR1 SGHTA and CDR2 FQGNSA. This CDR3 spans 15 amino acids. The junction had 8 bases not matched to a gene; V was cut back by 1 base and J by 8 bases.

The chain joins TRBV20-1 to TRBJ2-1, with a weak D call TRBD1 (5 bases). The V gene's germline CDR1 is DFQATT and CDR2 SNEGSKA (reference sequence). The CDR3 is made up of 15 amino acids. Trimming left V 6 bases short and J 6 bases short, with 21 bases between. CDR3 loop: CSAVDTWDLGNEQFF. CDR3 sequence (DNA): TGCAGTGCGGTGGACACGTGGGATTTGGGCAATGAGCAGTTCTTC.

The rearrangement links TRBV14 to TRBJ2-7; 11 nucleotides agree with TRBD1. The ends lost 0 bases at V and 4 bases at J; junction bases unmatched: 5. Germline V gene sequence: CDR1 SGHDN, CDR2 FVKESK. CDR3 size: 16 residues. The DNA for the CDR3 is TGTGCCAGCAGCCAAGATTGGACAGGGGGCTTTTACGAGCAGTACTTC. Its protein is CASSQDWTGGFYEQYF.

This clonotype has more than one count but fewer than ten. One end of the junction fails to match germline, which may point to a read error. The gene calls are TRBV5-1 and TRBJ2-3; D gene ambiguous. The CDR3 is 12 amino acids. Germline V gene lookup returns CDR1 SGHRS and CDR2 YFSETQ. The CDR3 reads CASSFGEDTQYF. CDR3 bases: TGTGCCAGCAGCTTTGGGGAAGATACGCAGTATTTT.

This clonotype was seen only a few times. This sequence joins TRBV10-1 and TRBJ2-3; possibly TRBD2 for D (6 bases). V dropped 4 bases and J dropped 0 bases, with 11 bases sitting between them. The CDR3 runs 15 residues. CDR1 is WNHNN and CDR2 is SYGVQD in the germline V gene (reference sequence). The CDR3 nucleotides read TGCGCCAGCAGTGGGGTAGGGACTAGCACAGATACGCAGTATTTT. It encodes CASSGVGTSTDTQYF.

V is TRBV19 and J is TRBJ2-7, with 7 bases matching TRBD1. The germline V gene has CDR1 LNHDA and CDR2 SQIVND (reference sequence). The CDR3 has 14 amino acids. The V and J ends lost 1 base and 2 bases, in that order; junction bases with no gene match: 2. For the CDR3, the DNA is TGTGCCAGTAGTATAGGGGACAGTGCCTACGAGCAGTACTTC. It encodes CASSIGDSAYEQYF.